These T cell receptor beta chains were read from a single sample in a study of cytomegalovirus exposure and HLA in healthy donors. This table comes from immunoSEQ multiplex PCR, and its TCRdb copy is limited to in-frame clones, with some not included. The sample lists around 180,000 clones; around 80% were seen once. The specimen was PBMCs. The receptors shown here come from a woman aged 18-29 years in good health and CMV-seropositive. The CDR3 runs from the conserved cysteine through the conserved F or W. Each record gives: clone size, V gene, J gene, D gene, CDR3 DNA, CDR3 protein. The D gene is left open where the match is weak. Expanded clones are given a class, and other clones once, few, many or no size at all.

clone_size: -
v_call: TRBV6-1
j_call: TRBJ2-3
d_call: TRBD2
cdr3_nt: TGTGCCAGCAGTGCTTACTATGGGCGGGGGGGCATCGCAGATACGCAGTATTTT
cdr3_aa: CASSAYYGRGGIADTQYF

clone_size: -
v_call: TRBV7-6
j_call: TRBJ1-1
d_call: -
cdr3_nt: TGTGCCAGCAGCTTAGACGGGGGCACTGAAGCTTTCTTT
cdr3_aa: CASSLDGGTEAFF

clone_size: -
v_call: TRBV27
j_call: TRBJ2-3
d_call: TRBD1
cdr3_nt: TGTGCCAGCAGTTGGACAGGGGCAGATACGCAGTATTTT
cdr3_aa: CASSWTGADTQYF

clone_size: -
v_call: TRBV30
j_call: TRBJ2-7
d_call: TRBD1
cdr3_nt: TGTGCCTGGAACAAGGACAGGTCAGACCCTCTCTACGAGCAGTACTTC
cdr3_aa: CAWNKDRSDPLYEQYF

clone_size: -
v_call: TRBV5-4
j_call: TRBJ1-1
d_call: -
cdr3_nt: TGTGCCAGCAGCTTGGGGGGGCGGATTGAAGCTTTCTTT
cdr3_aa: CASSLGGRIEAFF

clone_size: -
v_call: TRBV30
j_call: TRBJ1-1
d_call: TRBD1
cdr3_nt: TGTGCCTGGAACACCGGGACAGAGTTTGAAGCTTTCTTT
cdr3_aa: CAWNTGTEFEAFF

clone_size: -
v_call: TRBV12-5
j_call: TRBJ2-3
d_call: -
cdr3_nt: TGTGCTAGTGGTTTGTCGACAGATACGCAGTATTTT
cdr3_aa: CASGLSTDTQYF

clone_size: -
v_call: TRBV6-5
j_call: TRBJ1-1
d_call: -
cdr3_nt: TGTGCCAGCACCTCAGGGCAGGGAAAAGCTTTCTTT
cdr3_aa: CASTSGQGKAFF

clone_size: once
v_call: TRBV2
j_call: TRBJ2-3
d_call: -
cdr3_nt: TGTGCCAGCAGTGTAAGCACAGATACGCAGTATTTT
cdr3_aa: CASSVSTDTQYF

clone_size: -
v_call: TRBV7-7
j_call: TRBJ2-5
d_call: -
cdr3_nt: TGTGCCAGCAGTTCGACTCACGGGGGAGGAGAGACCCAGTACTTC
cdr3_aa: CASSSTHGGGETQYF

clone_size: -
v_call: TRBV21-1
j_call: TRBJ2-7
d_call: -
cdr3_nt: TGTGCCAGCAGCAAAATAGGCAGGGGGCTGTACGAGCAGTACTTC
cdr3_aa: CASSKIGRGLYEQYF

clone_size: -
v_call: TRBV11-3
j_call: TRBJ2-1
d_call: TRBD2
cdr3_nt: TGTGCCAGCAGCCCCTCGGGACTAGCGGGGAATGAGCAGTTCTTC
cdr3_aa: CASSPSGLAGNEQFF

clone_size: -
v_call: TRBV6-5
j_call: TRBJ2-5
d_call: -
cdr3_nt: TGTGCCAGCAGTTACGGCAGGGTCAAAGAGACCCAGTACTTC
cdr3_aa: CASSYGRVKETQYF

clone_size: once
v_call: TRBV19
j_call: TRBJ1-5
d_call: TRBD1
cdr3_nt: TGTGCCACCTGGGACAGGGGGCGGGTCAATCAGCCCCAGCATTTT
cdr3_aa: CATWDRGRVNQPQHF

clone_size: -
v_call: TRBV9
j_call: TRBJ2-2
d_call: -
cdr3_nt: TGTGCCAGCCGAACTTCGAACACCGGGGAGCTGTTTTTT
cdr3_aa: CASRTSNTGELFF

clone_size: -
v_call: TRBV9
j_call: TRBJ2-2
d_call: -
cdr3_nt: TGTGCCAGCAGCCGCGGGCCCGGCGGGGAGCTGTTTTTT
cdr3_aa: CASSRGPGGELFF

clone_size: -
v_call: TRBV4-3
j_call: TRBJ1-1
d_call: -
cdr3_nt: TGCGCCAGCAGCCAAGATTGGCCAACAAACACTGAAGCTTTCTTT
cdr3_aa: CASSQDWPTNTEAFF

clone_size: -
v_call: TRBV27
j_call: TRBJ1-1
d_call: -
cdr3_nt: TGTGCCAGCAGTATAGCGAGAGCGAACACTGAAGCTTTCTTT
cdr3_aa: CASSIARANTEAFF

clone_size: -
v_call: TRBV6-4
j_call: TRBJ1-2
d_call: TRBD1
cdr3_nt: TGTGCCAGCAGTGACACAGGGGGTGGCTACACCTTC
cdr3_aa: CASSDTGGGYTF

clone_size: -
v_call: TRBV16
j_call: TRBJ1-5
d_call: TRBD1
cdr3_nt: TGTGCCAGCAGCCACGGACAGGGCAATCAGCCCCAGCATTTT
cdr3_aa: CASSHGQGNQPQHF

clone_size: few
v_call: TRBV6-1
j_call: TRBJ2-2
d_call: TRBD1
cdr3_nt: TGTGCCACACACAGGGGGCAGGACACCGGGGAGCTGTTTTTT
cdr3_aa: CATHRGQDTGELFF

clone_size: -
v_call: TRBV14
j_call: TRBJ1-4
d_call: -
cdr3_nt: TGTGCCAGCAGTCCGATGCGGCAGGGGAGTGAAAAACTGTTTTTT
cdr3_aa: CASSPMRQGSEKLFF

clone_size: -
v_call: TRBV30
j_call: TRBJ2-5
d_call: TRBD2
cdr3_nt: TGTGCCTGGAGTTCCAGGACTAGCGGGGGCTCGACCCAGTACTTC
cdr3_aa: CAWSSRTSGGSTQYF

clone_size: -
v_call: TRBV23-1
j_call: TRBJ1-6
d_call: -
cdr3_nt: TGCGCCAGCAGCCCCAATAGCCGGCCACATTCACCCCTCCACTTT
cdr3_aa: CASSPNSRPHSPLHF

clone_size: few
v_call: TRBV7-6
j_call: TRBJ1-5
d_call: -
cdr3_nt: TGTGCCAGCAGCCAAGGGAGGAATCAGCCCCAGCATTTT
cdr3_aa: CASSQGRNQPQHF

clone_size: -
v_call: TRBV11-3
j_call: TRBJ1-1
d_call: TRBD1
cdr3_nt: TGTGCCAGCAGCTTCAGAACAGGGGCCGAAGCTTTCTTT
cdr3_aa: CASSFRTGAEAFF

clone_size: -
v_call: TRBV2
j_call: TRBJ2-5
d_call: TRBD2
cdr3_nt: TGTGCCAGCAGCGGGACTAGCGAAGAGACCCAGTACTTC
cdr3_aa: CASSGTSEETQYF

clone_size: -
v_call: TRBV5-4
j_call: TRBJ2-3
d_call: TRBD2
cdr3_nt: TGTGCCAGCAGCTACGTAATTGGACTAGCGGGAAGAACAGATACGCAGTATTTT
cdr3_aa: CASSYVIGLAGRTDTQYF

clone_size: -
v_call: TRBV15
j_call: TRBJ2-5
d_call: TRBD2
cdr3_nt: TGTGCCACCAGCAAGCGACTAGCCCCCCAAGAGACCCAGTACTTC
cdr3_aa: CATSKRLAPQETQYF

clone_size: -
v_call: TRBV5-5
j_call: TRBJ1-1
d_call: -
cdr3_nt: TGTGCCAGCAGCTTCCGACCAAGGGGTACTGAAGCTTTCTTT
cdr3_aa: CASSFRPRGTEAFF

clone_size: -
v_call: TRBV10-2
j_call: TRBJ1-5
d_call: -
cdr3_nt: TGCGCCAGCACCCAACTTAGCAATCAGCCCCAGCATTTT
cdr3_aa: CASTQLSNQPQHF

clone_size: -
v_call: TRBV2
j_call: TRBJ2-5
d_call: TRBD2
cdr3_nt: TGTGCCAGCAGTGATCTTAGCGGGGCTGCCGAGACCCAGTACTTC
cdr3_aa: CASSDLSGAAETQYF

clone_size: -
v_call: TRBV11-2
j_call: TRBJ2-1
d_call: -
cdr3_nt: TGTGCCAGCAGCCGAGGACTCTTAGACTACAATGAGCAGTTCTTC
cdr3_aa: CASSRGLLDYNEQFF

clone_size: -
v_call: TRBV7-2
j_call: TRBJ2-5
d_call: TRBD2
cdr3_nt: TGTGCCAGCAGCATGCGACTAGCGGGGGCTTTACAAGAGACCCAGTACTTC
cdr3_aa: CASSMRLAGALQETQYF

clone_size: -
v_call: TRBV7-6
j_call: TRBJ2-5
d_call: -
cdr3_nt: TGTGCCAGCAGCTTAAGCAATTTCGGCGGGGCCCCAGAGACCCAGTACTTC
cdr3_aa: CASSLSNFGGAPETQYF

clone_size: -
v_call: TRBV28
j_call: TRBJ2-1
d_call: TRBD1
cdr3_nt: TGTGCCAGCAGAACGACAGGGTACGGCTACAATGAGCAGTTCTTC
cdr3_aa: CASRTTGYGYNEQFF

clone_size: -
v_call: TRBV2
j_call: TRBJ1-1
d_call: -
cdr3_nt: TGTGCCAGCAGTGAAGGACCCGGCCGGGACACTGAAGCTTTCTTT
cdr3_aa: CASSEGPGRDTEAFF

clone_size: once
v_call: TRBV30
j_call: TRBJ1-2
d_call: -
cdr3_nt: TGTGCCTGGAGTGCCCTGAGTCTTCCCGATTACTTCTATGGCTACACCTTC
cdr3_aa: CAWSALSLPDYFYGYTF

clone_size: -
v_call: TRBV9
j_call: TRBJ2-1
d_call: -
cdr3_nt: TGTGCCAGCAGCGCAAACTCGCTCAATGAGCAGTTCTTC
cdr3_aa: CASSANSLNEQFF

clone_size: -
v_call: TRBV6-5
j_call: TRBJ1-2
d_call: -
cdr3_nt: TGTGCCAGCACCAGCGGGGGCTATGGCTACACCTTC
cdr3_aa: CASTSGGYGYTF

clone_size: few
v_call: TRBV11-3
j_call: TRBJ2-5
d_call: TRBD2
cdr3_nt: TGTGCCAGCAGCTTAGCAGCGGGGGCGGAGACCCAGTACTTC
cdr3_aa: CASSLAAGAETQYF

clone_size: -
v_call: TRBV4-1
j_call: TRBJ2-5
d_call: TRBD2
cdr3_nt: TGCGCCAGCAGCCAAGCCCCAGGTACGGGGGGGCCCCAAGAGACCCAGTACTTC
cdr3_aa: CASSQAPGTGGPQETQYF

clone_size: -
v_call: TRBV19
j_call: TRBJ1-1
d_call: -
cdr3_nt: TGTGCCAGTAGTATAGGTGGCCAGGGGTGGACTGAAGCTTTCTTT
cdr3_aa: CASSIGGQGWTEAFF

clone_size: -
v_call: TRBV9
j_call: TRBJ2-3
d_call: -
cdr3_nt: TGTGCCAGCAGCGTAGATCAGGGGAACACAGATACGCAGTATTTT
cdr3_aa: CASSVDQGNTDTQYF

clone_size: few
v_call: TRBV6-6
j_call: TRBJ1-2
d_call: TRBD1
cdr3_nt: TGTGCCAGCAGACCCGGGACAGGATCCGGCTACACCTTC
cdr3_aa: CASRPGTGSGYTF

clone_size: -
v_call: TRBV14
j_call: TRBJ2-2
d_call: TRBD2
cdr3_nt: TGTGCCAGCAGCTTGACGACGTTAGCGGGGGGTGTTCACGGGGAGCTGTTTTTT
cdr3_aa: CASSLTTLAGGVHGELFF

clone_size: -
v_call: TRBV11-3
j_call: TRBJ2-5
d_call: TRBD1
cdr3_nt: TGTGCCAGCAGCCCAGACAGGGAAGAGACCCAGTACTTC
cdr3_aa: CASSPDREETQYF

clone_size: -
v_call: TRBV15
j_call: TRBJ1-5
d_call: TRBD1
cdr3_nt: TGTGCCACCAGCGGGAGACAGGGGATAAATCAGCCCCAGCATTTT
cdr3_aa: CATSGRQGINQPQHF

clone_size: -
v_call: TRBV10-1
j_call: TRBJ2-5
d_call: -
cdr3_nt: TGCGCCAGCAGTGACTTTCTGGAGACCCAGTACTTC
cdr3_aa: CASSDFLETQYF